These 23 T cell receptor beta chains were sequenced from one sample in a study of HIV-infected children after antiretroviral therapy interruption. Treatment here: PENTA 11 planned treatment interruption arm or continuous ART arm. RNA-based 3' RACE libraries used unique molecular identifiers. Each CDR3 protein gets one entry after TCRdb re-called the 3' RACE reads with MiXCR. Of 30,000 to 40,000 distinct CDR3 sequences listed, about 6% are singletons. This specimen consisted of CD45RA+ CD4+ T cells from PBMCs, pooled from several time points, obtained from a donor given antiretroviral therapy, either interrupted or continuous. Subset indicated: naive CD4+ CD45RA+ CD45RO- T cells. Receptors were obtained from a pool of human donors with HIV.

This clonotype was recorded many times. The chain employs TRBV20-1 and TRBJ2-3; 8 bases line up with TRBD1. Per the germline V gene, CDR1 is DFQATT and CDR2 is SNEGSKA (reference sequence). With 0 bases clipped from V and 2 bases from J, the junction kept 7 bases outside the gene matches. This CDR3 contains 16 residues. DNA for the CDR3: TGCAGTGCTAGAGATCGGCAGGGGGCCTTCACAGATACGCAGTATTTT. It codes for CSARDRQGAFTDTQYF.

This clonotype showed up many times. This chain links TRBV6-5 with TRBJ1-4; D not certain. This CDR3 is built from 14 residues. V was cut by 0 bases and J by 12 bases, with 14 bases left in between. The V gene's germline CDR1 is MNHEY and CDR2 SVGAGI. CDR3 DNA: TGTGCCAGCAGTTACTCGCCAGCCCGGGAACAACTGTTTTTT. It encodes CASSYSPAREQLFF.

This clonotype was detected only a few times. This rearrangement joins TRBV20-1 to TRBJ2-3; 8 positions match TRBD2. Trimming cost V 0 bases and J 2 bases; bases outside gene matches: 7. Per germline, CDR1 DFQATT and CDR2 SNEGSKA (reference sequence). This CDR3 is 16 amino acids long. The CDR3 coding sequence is TGCAGTGCTAGAGACCCTAGCGGGTCTTACACAGATACGCAGTATTTT. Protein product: CSARDPSGSYTDTQYF.

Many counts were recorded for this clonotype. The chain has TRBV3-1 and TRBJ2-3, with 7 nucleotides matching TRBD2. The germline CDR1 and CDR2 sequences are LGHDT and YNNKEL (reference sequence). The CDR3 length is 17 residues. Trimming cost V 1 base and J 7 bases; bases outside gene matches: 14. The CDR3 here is CASSQGRGERTPHTQYF. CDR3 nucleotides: TGTGCCAGCAGCCAAGGTCGGGGGGAGCGGACACCACATACGCAGTATTTT.

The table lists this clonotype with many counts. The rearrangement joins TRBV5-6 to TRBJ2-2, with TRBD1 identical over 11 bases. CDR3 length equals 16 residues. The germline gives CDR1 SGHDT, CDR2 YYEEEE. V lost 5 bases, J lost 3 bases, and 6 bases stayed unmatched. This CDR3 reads CASRTDRGRYTGELFF. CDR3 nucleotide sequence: TGTGCCAGCAGAACGGACAGGGGGCGTTACACCGGGGAGCTGTTTTTT.

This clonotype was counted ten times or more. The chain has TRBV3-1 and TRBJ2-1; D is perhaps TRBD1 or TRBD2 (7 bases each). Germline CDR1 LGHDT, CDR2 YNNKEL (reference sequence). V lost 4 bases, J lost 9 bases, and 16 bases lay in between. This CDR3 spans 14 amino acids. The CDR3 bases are TGTGCCAGCAGCCCTGACAGGGACTATGCTGAGCAGTTCTTC. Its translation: CASSPDRDYAEQFF.

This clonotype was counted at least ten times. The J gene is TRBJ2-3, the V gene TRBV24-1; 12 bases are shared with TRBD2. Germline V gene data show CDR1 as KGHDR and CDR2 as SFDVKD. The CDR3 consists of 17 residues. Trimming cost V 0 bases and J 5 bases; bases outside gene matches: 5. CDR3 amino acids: CATSDLPSGGAGDTQYF. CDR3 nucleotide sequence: TGTGCCACCAGTGATTTGCCTAGCGGGGGGGCGGGAGATACGCAGTATTTT.

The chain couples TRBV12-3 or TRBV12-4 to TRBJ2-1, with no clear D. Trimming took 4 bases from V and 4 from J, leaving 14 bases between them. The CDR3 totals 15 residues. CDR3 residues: CASSSYERAYNEQFF. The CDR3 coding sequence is TGTGCCAGCAGTTCTTACGAACGTGCTTACAATGAGCAGTTCTTC.

CDR3 loop: CASSYSFRALSYEQYF. CDR3 coding DNA: TGTGCCAGCAGTTACTCGTTCAGGGCCCTCTCCTACGAGCAGTACTTC. This chain connects TRBV6-5 to TRBJ2-7; a possible D gene is TRBD1 (5 bases). Germline lookup yields CDR1 MNHEY and CDR2 SVGAGI. V was pared by 0 bases and J by 0 bases, with 12 bases between. The CDR3 has 16 amino acids.

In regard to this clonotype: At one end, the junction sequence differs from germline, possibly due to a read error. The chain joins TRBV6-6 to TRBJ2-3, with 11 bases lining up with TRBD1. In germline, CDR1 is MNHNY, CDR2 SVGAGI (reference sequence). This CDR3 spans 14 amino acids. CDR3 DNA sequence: TGTGCCAGCGGGGACAGGGGGGGTGCAGAAACGCTGTATTTT. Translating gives CASGDRGGAETLYF.

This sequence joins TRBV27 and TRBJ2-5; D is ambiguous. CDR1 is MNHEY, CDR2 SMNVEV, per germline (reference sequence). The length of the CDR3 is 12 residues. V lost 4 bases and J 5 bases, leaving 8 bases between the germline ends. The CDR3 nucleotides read TGTGCCAGCAGTTCGTCTGGTGAGACCCAGTACTTC. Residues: CASSSSGETQYF.

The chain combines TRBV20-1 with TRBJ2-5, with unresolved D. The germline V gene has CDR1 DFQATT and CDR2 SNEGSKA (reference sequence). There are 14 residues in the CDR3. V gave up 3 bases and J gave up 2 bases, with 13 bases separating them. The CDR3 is CSASRLVGQETQYF. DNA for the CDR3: TGCAGTGCTAGCCGGCTAGTAGGACAAGAGACCCAGTACTTC.

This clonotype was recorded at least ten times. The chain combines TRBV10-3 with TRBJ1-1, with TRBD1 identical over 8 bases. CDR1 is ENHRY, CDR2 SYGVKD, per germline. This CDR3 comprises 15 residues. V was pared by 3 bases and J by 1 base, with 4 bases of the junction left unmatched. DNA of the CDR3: TGTGCCATCAGTGACTTGGACAGGGAGAACACTGAAGCTTTCTTT. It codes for CAISDLDRENTEAFF.

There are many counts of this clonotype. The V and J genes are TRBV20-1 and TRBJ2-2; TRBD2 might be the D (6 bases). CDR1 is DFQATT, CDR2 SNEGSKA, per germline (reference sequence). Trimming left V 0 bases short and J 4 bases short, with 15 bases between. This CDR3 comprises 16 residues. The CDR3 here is CSARDWGRGSTGELFF. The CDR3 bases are TGCAGTGCTAGAGATTGGGGTCGGGGGAGCACCGGGGAGCTGTTTTTT.

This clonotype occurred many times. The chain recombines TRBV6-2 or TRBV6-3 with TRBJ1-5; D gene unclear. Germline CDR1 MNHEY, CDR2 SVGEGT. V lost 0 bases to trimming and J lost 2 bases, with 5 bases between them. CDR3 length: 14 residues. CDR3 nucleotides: TGTGCCAGCAGTTACTCTCGTGGCAATCAGCCCCAGCATTTT. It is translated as CASSYSRGNQPQHF.

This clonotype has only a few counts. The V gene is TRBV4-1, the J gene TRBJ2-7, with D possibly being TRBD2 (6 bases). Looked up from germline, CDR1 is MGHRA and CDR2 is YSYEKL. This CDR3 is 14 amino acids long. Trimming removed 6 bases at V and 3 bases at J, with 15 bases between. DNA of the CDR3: TGCGCCAGCAGAATGAGGGAGGACCTCTACGAGCAGTACTTC. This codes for CASRMREDLYEQYF.

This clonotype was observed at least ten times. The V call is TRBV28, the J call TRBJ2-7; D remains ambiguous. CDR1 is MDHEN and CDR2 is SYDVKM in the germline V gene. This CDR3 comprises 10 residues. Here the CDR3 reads CGFTVYEQYF. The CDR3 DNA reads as TGTGGATTCACTGTCTACGAGCAGTACTTC. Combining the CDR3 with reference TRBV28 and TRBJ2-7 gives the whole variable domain DVKVTQSSRYLVKRTGEKVFLECVQDMDHENMFWYRQDPGLGLRLIYFSYDVKMKEKGDIPEGYSVSREKKERFSLILESASTNQTSMYLCGFTVYEQYFGPGTRLTVT.

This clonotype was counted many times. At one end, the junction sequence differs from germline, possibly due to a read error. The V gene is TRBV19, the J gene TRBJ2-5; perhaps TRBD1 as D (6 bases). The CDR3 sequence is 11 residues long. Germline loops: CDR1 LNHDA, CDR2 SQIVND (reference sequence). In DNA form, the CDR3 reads TGTGCCAGCAGTATTAGGGACACCCAGTACTTT. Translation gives CASSIRDTQYF.

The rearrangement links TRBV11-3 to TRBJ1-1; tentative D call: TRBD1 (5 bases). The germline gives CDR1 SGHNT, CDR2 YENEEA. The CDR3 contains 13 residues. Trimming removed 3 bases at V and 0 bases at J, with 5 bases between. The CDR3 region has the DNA TGTGCCAGCAGCTTGACAGTGAACACTGAAGCTTTCTTT. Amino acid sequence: CASSLTVNTEAFF.

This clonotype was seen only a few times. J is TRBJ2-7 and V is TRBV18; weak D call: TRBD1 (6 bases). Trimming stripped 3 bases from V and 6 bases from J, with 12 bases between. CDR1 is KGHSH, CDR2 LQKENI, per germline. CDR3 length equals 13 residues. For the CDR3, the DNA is TGTGCCAGCTCACCGCGACAGGACAGCGAGCAGTACTTC. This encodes CASSPRQDSEQYF.

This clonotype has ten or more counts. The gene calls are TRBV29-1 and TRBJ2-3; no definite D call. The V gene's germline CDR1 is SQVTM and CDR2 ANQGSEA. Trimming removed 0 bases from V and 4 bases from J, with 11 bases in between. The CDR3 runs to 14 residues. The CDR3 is CSVEDRGVADTQYF. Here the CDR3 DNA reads TGCAGCGTTGAAGATCGTGGGGTAGCAGATACGCAGTATTTT.

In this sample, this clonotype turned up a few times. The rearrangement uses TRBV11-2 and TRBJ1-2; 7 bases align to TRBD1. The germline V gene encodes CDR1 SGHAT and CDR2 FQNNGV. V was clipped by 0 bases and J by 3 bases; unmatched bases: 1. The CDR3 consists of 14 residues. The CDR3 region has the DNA TGTGCCAGCAGCTTAGAGGGACAGTACTATGGCTACACCTTC. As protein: CASSLEGQYYGYTF.

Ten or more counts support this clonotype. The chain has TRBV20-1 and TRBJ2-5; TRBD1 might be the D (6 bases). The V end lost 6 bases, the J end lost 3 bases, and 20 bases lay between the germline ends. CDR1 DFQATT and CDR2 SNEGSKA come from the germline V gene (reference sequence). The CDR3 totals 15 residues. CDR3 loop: CSANPTTTGKETQYF. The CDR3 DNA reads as TGCAGTGCCAACCCAACAACTACAGGGAAAGAGACCCAGTACTTC.